Shown below are 9 T cell receptor beta chains from a single sample sequenced in a study of beta chain features in type 1 diabetes. Study results and caveats: Moderate yet significant TCRB CDR3 shortening was seen in Type 1 diabetes patients in all four CD4+ subsets.

Expressed TCRB transcripts were sequenced because the isolated RNA had all been reverse transcribed beforehand. Here immunoSEQ multiplex PCR was the method, and the copy in TCRdb shows in-frame clones only, minus some. The table includes 200,000 to 300,000 clones, 9.5% to 13% detected once. The antigens for these receptors are not known. Sample: naive CD4+ T cells from blood. These receptors were taken from a man aged 25-45 years with type 1 diabetes.

There are a few counts of this clone. V gene TRBV2 combines with J gene TRBJ2-3, with 10 nucleotides matching TRBD2. Germline CDR1 SNHLY, CDR2 FYNNEI. CDR3 length equals 17 residues. The ends lost 3 bases at V and 2 bases at J; junction bases unmatched: 8. This chain's CDR3 is CASSEWRLAGDTDTQYF. The CDR3 bases are TGTGCCAGCAGTGAGTGGAGGCTAGCGGGGGACACAGATACGCAGTATTTT.

This clone has only a few counts. J is TRBJ2-5 and V is TRBV18; no clear D gene. Germline lookup yields CDR1 KGHSH and CDR2 LQKENI. CDR3 length: 15 residues. V dropped 4 bases and J dropped 4 bases, with 16 bases sitting between them. CDR3 sequence: CASSRARQSAETQYF. CDR3 DNA sequence: TGTGCCAGCTCACGTGCGCGGCAGTCAGCAGAGACCCAGTACTTC. Filled out from reference TRBV18 and TRBJ2-5, the complete variable domain reads NAGVMQNPRHLVRRRGQEARLRCSPMKGHSHVYWYRQLPEEGLKFMVYLQKENIIDESGMPKERFSAEFPKEGPSILRIQQVVRGDSAAYFCASSRARQSAETQYFGPGTRLLVL.

This clone has more than one count but fewer than ten. The chain joins TRBV27 to TRBJ1-6; D is undetermined. Germline CDR1 reads MNHEY; CDR2 reads SMNVEV (reference sequence). Between the trimmed V and J ends, which lost 5 bases and 9 bases, there was a span of 8 bases. The CDR3 sequence is 12 residues long. CDR3 sequence reads: CASSPYSSPLHF. The CDR3 DNA reads TGTGCCAGCAGTCCCTACAGTTCACCCCTCCACTTT.

This clone has only a few counts. The CDR3 DNA follows: TGTGCCAGCAGCTGGGACAGGGCTTACACTGAAGCTTTCTTT. Its translation: CASSWDRAYTEAFF. The chain uses TRBV5-6 and TRBJ1-1, with 9 bases that match TRBD1. Trimming at V came to 3 bases and at J to 3 bases, leaving 3 bases not matched to a gene. CDR1 and CDR2 from the germline V gene are SGHDT and YYEEEE. The CDR3 sequence is 14 residues long.

J is TRBJ2-3 and V is TRBV28, with TRBD2 matching 12 bases. Germline V lookup: CDR1 MDHEN, CDR2 SYDVKM. Trimming took 6 bases from V and 7 from J; bases not matched to a gene: 5. The CDR3 loop spans 14 amino acids. DNA for the CDR3: TGTGCCAGCAGCCTAGCGGGGGGGCCAAATACGCAGTATTTT. It codes for CASSLAGGPNTQYF.

This sequence joins TRBV7-9 and TRBJ2-7; 9 bases fit TRBD2. The J segment lost 6 bases and the V segment lost 7 bases, leaving 19 bases of the junction unmatched. Germline V gene data show CDR1 as SEHNR and CDR2 as FQNEAQ (reference sequence). CDR3 length: 17 amino acids. As DNA, the CDR3 is TGTGCCAGCACCAGGGGTAGCGGGGGAACAACCCTTGGCGAGCAGTACTTC. This gives the protein CASTRGSGGTTLGEQYF.

This clone has just a few counts. The genes are TRBV11-1 and TRBJ1-2; possible D gene TRBD1, 6 bases. CDR3 length: 14 residues. Germline lookup yields CDR1 SGHAT and CDR2 FQDESV (reference sequence). The V end lost 5 bases, the J end lost 2 bases, and 12 bases lay between the germline ends. The DNA of the CDR3 is TGTGCCAGCAGCCCGTCCACAGGGAACTATGGCTACACCTTC. Residues: CASSPSTGNYGYTF. Supplemented by reference TRBV11-1 and TRBJ1-2, the full variable domain reads EAEVAQSPRYKITEKSQAVAFWCDPISGHATLYWYRQILGQGPELLVQFQDESVVDDSQLPKDRFSAERLKGVDSTLKIQPAELGDSAMYLCASSPSTGNYGYTFGSGTRLTVV.

This clone was detected only a few times. The V gene is TRBV10-3, the J gene TRBJ1-5; D not resolved. Germline CDR1 and CDR2: ENHRY and SYGVKD. V was pared by 2 bases and J by 10 bases, with 12 bases between. The CDR3 runs 13 residues. The CDR3 DNA is TGTGCCATCAGTGAGGGCACCCTAGTCCCCCAGCATTTT. Protein product: CAISEGTLVPQHF.

This clone was seen more than once but under ten times. This rearrangement joins TRBV6-5 to TRBJ1-2, with TRBD1 identical over 7 bases. The length of the CDR3 is 13 residues. Germline loops: CDR1 MNHEY, CDR2 SVGAGI. Germline trimming cut 6 bases from V and 3 bases from J; bases unmatched to any gene: 4. For the CDR3, the DNA is TGTGCCAGCAGCCCTCAGGGGGACTATGGCTACACCTTC. Encoded protein: CASSPQGDYGYTF.